Listed below are T cell receptor beta chains from one sample, sequenced in a study of blood T cell repertoires in COVID-19. Some clones are missing from TCRdb's copy, which holds only in-frame ones; the method was immunoSEQ multiplex PCR. This sample has roughly 230,000 clones, with 88% found just once. Sequencing used peripheral blood. These receptors came from a man between 65 and 79 years old with acute or convalescent COVID-19. The CDR3 runs from the conserved cysteine through the conserved F or W. D genes are given only for firm matches. Only part of the rows carry a size: once, few, many, or a class if the clone is expanded.

v_gene: TRBV19; d_gene: NA; abundance: NA; j_gene: TRBJ1-4; CDR3nt: TGTGCCAGTAGTATAATGGAGAATGAAAAACTGTTTTTT; CDR3aa: CASSIMENEKLFF
v_gene: TRBV6-5; d_gene: NA; abundance: NA; j_gene: TRBJ1-1; CDR3nt: TGTGCCAGCAGTTACTCGGGCAGCCGGCAGGCTTTCTTT; CDR3aa: CASSYSGSRQAFF
v_gene: TRBV5-1; d_gene: NA; abundance: NA; j_gene: TRBJ2-1; CDR3nt: TGCGCCAGCAGCTTGGTAGGGGGAACGGTCTACAATGAGCAGTTCTTC; CDR3aa: CASSLVGGTVYNEQFF
v_gene: TRBV6-2/TRBV6-3; d_gene: NA; abundance: NA; j_gene: TRBJ1-2; CDR3nt: TGTGCCAGCAGTTACTCTAACAGCCCGCGAACTTTCTATGGCTACACCTTC; CDR3aa: CASSYSNSPRTFYGYTF
v_gene: TRBV3-1/TRBV3-2; d_gene: NA; abundance: NA; j_gene: TRBJ1-4; CDR3nt: TGTGCCAGCAGCAAATACAGGGTAACTAATGAAAAACTGTTTTTT; CDR3aa: CASSKYRVTNEKLFF
v_gene: TRBV28; d_gene: TRBD1; abundance: NA; j_gene: TRBJ2-7; CDR3nt: TGTGCCAGCAGGCTTCGGGGGCAGGGGGCTATCGAGCAGTACTTC; CDR3aa: CASRLRGQGAIEQYF
v_gene: TRBV4-3; d_gene: NA; abundance: NA; j_gene: TRBJ2-3; CDR3nt: TGCGCCAGCAGCCCCCAAGGGGCTAGCACAGATACGCAGTATTTT; CDR3aa: CASSPQGASTDTQYF
v_gene: TRBV9; d_gene: NA; abundance: NA; j_gene: TRBJ1-5; CDR3nt: TGTGCCAGCAGCCCAACGCCAGGGAGCAATCAGCCCCAGCATTTT; CDR3aa: CASSPTPGSNQPQHF
v_gene: TRBV19; d_gene: NA; abundance: NA; j_gene: TRBJ1-5; CDR3nt: TGTGCCAGTAGTAGGGCAGGGTGGAATCAGCCCCAGCATTTT; CDR3aa: CASSRAGWNQPQHF
v_gene: TRBV6-5; d_gene: TRBD1; abundance: NA; j_gene: TRBJ2-2; CDR3nt: TGTGCCAGCGGGACAGGGGGCGTCGGGACCGGGGAGCTGTTTTTT; CDR3aa: CASGTGGVGTGELFF
v_gene: TRBV19; d_gene: TRBD1; abundance: NA; j_gene: TRBJ2-3; CDR3nt: TGTGCCAGTAGTATCCCCGGGACAGGCACAGATACGCAGTATTTT; CDR3aa: CASSIPGTGTDTQYF
v_gene: TRBV19; d_gene: TRBD1; abundance: NA; j_gene: TRBJ1-2; CDR3nt: TGTGCCAGCAGGACAGGGGGTACCCGTGGCTACACCTTC; CDR3aa: CASRTGGTRGYTF
v_gene: TRBV18; d_gene: NA; abundance: NA; j_gene: TRBJ2-2; CDR3nt: TGTGCCAGCTCACCGGGTCTTGGCGAGGGGCTGTTTTTT; CDR3aa: CASSPGLGEGLFF
v_gene: TRBV5-6; d_gene: NA; abundance: few; j_gene: TRBJ1-5; CDR3nt: TGTGCCAGCAGCTTGTGGACAAGGGTTAGCAATCAGCCCCAGCATTTT; CDR3aa: CASSLWTRVSNQPQHF
v_gene: TRBV19; d_gene: NA; abundance: NA; j_gene: TRBJ2-2; CDR3nt: TGTGCCAGTAGTATTGGGACACTATCGAACACCGGGGAGCTGTTTTTT; CDR3aa: CASSIGTLSNTGELFF
v_gene: TRBV5-1; d_gene: NA; abundance: NA; j_gene: TRBJ2-4; CDR3nt: TGCGCCAGCAGCTTGGAGGCAGGAGCCAAAAACATTCAGTACTTC; CDR3aa: CASSLEAGAKNIQYF
v_gene: TRBV18; d_gene: TRBD1; abundance: NA; j_gene: TRBJ2-7; CDR3nt: TGTGCCAGCTCACCAATCCGGGACAGGGGTATCGAGCAGTACTTC; CDR3aa: CASSPIRDRGIEQYF
v_gene: TRBV2; d_gene: NA; abundance: NA; j_gene: TRBJ2-1; CDR3nt: TGTGCCAGCAGGCTGGGTAGCTGGGATGAGCAGTTCTTC; CDR3aa: CASRLGSWDEQFF
v_gene: TRBV11-2; d_gene: TRBD2; abundance: NA; j_gene: TRBJ2-1; CDR3nt: TGTGCCAGCCGTAAACCTAGCGGGATCTACAATGCGCAGTTCTTC; CDR3aa: CASRKPSGIYNAQFF
v_gene: TRBV29-1; d_gene: NA; abundance: NA; j_gene: TRBJ2-1; CDR3nt: TGCAGCGTTGAAGGGACTCCAGTAAGTGAGCAGTTCTTC; CDR3aa: CSVEGTPVSEQFF
v_gene: TRBV24-1; d_gene: NA; abundance: NA; j_gene: TRBJ2-1; CDR3nt: TGTGCCACCAGTGTAGCTAACCGCAATGAGCAGTTCTTC; CDR3aa: CATSVANRNEQFF
v_gene: TRBV14; d_gene: TRBD1; abundance: NA; j_gene: TRBJ1-4; CDR3nt: TGTGCCAGCAGTCGCCGGGACAGTATTGAAAAACTGTTTTTT; CDR3aa: CASSRRDSIEKLFF
v_gene: TRBV28; d_gene: NA; abundance: NA; j_gene: TRBJ2-1; CDR3nt: TGTGCCAGCAGTTTAAGCGATCACAATGAGCAGTTCTTC; CDR3aa: CASSLSDHNEQFF
v_gene: TRBV19; d_gene: NA; abundance: NA; j_gene: TRBJ1-2; CDR3nt: TGTGCCAGTAGTATAGATCTGGGGGGCTATGGCTACACCTTC; CDR3aa: CASSIDLGGYGYTF
v_gene: TRBV5-1; d_gene: TRBD2; abundance: NA; j_gene: TRBJ2-1; CDR3nt: TGCGCCAGCAGCTTGGGGACTAGCGGATACAATGAGCAGTTCTTC; CDR3aa: CASSLGTSGYNEQFF
v_gene: TRBV11-1; d_gene: TRBD1; abundance: NA; j_gene: TRBJ1-1; CDR3nt: TGTGCCAGCAGCTTAGCGAGGTCGGACAGGGGTAAAGCTTTCTTT; CDR3aa: CASSLARSDRGKAFF
v_gene: TRBV5-5; d_gene: TRBD2; abundance: NA; j_gene: TRBJ2-1; CDR3nt: TGTGCCAGCAGCTTGGTATTTGGGACTAGCGGCAGCTCCTACAATGAGCAGTTCTTC; CDR3aa: CASSLVFGTSGSSYNEQFF
v_gene: TRBV5-1; d_gene: TRBD2; abundance: NA; j_gene: TRBJ2-2; CDR3nt: TGCGCCAGCAGCTTGGGAAACAGCGGGGCGAACACCGGGGAGCTGTTTTTT; CDR3aa: CASSLGNSGANTGELFF
v_gene: TRBV4-1; d_gene: TRBD2; abundance: NA; j_gene: TRBJ2-3; CDR3nt: TGCGCCAGCAGCCTCGGGACTAGTAAAGATACGCAGTATTTT; CDR3aa: CASSLGTSKDTQYF
v_gene: TRBV7-9; d_gene: NA; abundance: NA; j_gene: TRBJ1-1; CDR3nt: TGTGCCAGCAGCTATGAGGGGAACACTGAAGCTTTCTTT; CDR3aa: CASSYEGNTEAFF
v_gene: TRBV9; d_gene: NA; abundance: NA; j_gene: TRBJ2-4; CDR3nt: TGTGCCAGCAACGGCCCCCCCGGGAGCGGGTCCAAAAACATTCAGTACTTC; CDR3aa: CASNGPPGSGSKNIQYF
v_gene: TRBV3-1/TRBV3-2; d_gene: NA; abundance: NA; j_gene: TRBJ1-1; CDR3nt: TGTGCCAGCAGCCAAGCGACAGTAGCGAACACTGAAGCTTTCTTT; CDR3aa: CASSQATVANTEAFF
v_gene: TRBV7-8; d_gene: NA; abundance: NA; j_gene: TRBJ1-2; CDR3nt: TGTGCCAGCAGCCCTACGGCGGGGTCTGGTGGCTACACCTTC; CDR3aa: CASSPTAGSGGYTF
v_gene: TRBV2; d_gene: TRBD1; abundance: NA; j_gene: TRBJ2-7; CDR3nt: TGTGCCAGCAGTGAAAGGACAGGGGCGTTCGAGCAGTACTTC; CDR3aa: CASSERTGAFEQYF
v_gene: TRBV4-3; d_gene: NA; abundance: NA; j_gene: TRBJ2-2; CDR3nt: TGCGCCAGCAGCGTTATCCTAGCAAGCGCCGGGGAGCTGTTTTTT; CDR3aa: CASSVILASAGELFF
v_gene: TRBV19; d_gene: TRBD1; abundance: once; j_gene: TRBJ1-2; CDR3nt: TGTGCCAGTAGAGATCAGGGGGCTGATTACGGCTACACCTTC; CDR3aa: CASRDQGADYGYTF
v_gene: TRBV25-1; d_gene: NA; abundance: NA; j_gene: TRBJ2-2; CDR3nt: TGTGCCAGCAGTGAACAACAGGCCGCCGGGGAGCTGTTTTTT; CDR3aa: CASSEQQAAGELFF
v_gene: TRBV7-9; d_gene: TRBD2; abundance: NA; j_gene: TRBJ2-7; CDR3nt: TGTGCCAGCAGCTCTAGCGGGACCCTGCTTTGGGAGCAGTACTTC; CDR3aa: CASSSSGTLLWEQYF
v_gene: TRBV12-3/TRBV12-4; d_gene: NA; abundance: NA; j_gene: TRBJ2-7; CDR3nt: TGTGCCAGCAGCCCGACAGGATACGAGCAGTACTTC; CDR3aa: CASSPTGYEQYF
v_gene: TRBV2; d_gene: TRBD1; abundance: NA; j_gene: TRBJ2-7; CDR3nt: TGTGCCAGCAGTATATTGGGACAGGGAAGCTTC; CDR3aa: CASSILGQGSF
v_gene: TRBV6-2/TRBV6-3; d_gene: NA; abundance: NA; j_gene: TRBJ2-7; CDR3nt: TGTGCCAGCAGTAATACAGGACGGAATGGGCAGTACTTC; CDR3aa: CASSNTGRNGQYF
v_gene: TRBV14; d_gene: NA; abundance: NA; j_gene: TRBJ2-3; CDR3nt: TGTGCCAGCAGCCAAGATAAAAGGACGGGAGTGGGAGATACGCAGTATTTT; CDR3aa: CASSQDKRTGVGDTQYF
v_gene: TRBV15; d_gene: TRBD1; abundance: NA; j_gene: TRBJ1-4; CDR3nt: TGTGCCACCCGGGACAGGGGATTCTTAAAACTGTTTTTT; CDR3aa: CATRDRGFLKLFF
v_gene: TRBV24-1; d_gene: TRBD1; abundance: NA; j_gene: TRBJ1-2; CDR3nt: TGTGCCACCAGTGATCGGGACAGACTTTATGGCTACACCTTC; CDR3aa: CATSDRDRLYGYTF
v_gene: TRBV7-9; d_gene: TRBD1; abundance: NA; j_gene: TRBJ1-3; CDR3nt: TGTGCCAGCAGCTTCCGACAGGGGGATGAGGACACCATATATTTT; CDR3aa: CASSFRQGDEDTIYF
v_gene: TRBV3-1/TRBV3-2; d_gene: NA; abundance: once; j_gene: TRBJ2-4; CDR3nt: TGTGCCAGCAGCCAAGTCGGGGGGCTAGCCAAAAACATTCAGTACTTC; CDR3aa: CASSQVGGLAKNIQYF
v_gene: TRBV15; d_gene: NA; abundance: NA; j_gene: TRBJ2-5; CDR3nt: TGTGCCACCAGCGGCAATTTGGAGACCCAGTACTTC; CDR3aa: CATSGNLETQYF
v_gene: TRBV10-3; d_gene: TRBD2; abundance: few; j_gene: TRBJ2-7; CDR3nt: TGTGCCATCAGTCGAGGGACTAGCGGGAGCTCCTACGAGCAGTACTTC; CDR3aa: CAISRGTSGSSYEQYF
v_gene: TRBV29-1; d_gene: NA; abundance: NA; j_gene: TRBJ1-2; CDR3nt: TGCAGCGTTGTGGCAGGGGACGCCGTCTACACCTTC; CDR3aa: CSVVAGDAVYTF
v_gene: TRBV5-6; d_gene: TRBD1; abundance: NA; j_gene: TRBJ2-3; CDR3nt: TGTGCCAGCAGCTTGGTTCAGGGGGCATCAGATACGCAGTATTTT; CDR3aa: CASSLVQGASDTQYF
v_gene: TRBV19; d_gene: TRBD1; abundance: NA; j_gene: TRBJ1-2; CDR3nt: TGTGCCAGTAGCCAAACCGGGACAGGGAATATCTATGGCTACACCTTC; CDR3aa: CASSQTGTGNIYGYTF
v_gene: TRBV7-8; d_gene: TRBD1; abundance: NA; j_gene: TRBJ1-6; CDR3nt: TGTGCCAGCAGCACCCGGGACAGCTCCTATAATTCACCCCTCCACTTT; CDR3aa: CASSTRDSSYNSPLHF
v_gene: TRBV4-1; d_gene: NA; abundance: NA; j_gene: TRBJ1-5; CDR3nt: TGCGCCAGCAGCCAAGAAGGGCCTTTTCAGGGTCGTAGGCAGCCCCAGCATTTT; CDR3aa: CASSQEGPFQGRRQPQHF
v_gene: TRBV4-2; d_gene: NA; abundance: NA; j_gene: TRBJ1-5; CDR3nt: TGTGCCAGCAGCCAAGTAACTCAGGGTGACAATCAGCCCCAGCATTTT; CDR3aa: CASSQVTQGDNQPQHF
v_gene: TRBV15; d_gene: NA; abundance: once; j_gene: TRBJ1-5; CDR3nt: TGTGCCACCAGCAGAGGAGGGTCCGGCAATCAGCCCCAGCATTTT; CDR3aa: CATSRGGSGNQPQHF
v_gene: TRBV6-1; d_gene: NA; abundance: few; j_gene: TRBJ1-1; CDR3nt: TGTGCCAGCAGTGAGAGGGAGGTAGCTTTCTTT; CDR3aa: CASSEREVAFF
v_gene: TRBV11-2; d_gene: NA; abundance: NA; j_gene: TRBJ1-6; CDR3nt: TGTGCCAGCAGCCAAAGGAGCGGTCGACCAAATTCACCCCTCCACTTT; CDR3aa: CASSQRSGRPNSPLHF